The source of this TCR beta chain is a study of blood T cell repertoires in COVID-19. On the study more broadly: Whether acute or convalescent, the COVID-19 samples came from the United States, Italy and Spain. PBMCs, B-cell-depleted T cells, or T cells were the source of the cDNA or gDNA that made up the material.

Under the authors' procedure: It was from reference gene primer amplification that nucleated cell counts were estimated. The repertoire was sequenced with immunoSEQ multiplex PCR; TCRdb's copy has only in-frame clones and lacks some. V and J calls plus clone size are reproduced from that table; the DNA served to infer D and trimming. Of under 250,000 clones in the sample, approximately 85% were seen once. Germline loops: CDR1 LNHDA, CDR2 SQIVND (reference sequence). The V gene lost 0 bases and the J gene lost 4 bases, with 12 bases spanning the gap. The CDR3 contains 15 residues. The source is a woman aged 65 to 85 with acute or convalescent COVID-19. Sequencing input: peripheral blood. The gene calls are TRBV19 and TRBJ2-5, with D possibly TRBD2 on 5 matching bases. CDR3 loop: CASSIDSGFGETQYF. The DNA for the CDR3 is TGTGCCAGTAGTATAGATTCGGGGTTTGGAGAGACCCAGTACTTC.